A single T cell receptor (beta chain) is shown here with its context. The sample belongs to a study of blood T cell repertoires in COVID-19. Original processing methods: Cell counts per sample came from amplifying reference gene primers. The table came from immunoSEQ multiplex PCR; TCRdb's copy has only in-frame clones and leaves some out. V and J calls and clone size are copied from that table; D and trimming were computed from the DNA. The repertoire holds 70,000 or so clones, with around 84% as singletons. This CDR3 comprises 12 residues. V shed 7 bases, J shed 7 bases, and the junction held 2 bases outside the gene matches.

This TCR was sampled from a man aged 65-85 years with active or convalescent COVID-19. Source material: peripheral blood. This sequence joins TRBV12-3 or TRBV12-4 and TRBJ2-1; TRBD1 agrees at 9 bases. The CDR3 coding sequence is TGTGCCAGCACTGACAGGGGGAATGAGCAGTTCTTC. It yields the protein CASTDRGNEQFF.